This paragraph reports one TCR beta chain. Antigen specificity is unknown. This specimen belongs to a study of post-analysis software for immune sequencing data. Per germline, CDR1 SQVTM and CDR2 ANQGSEA. The CDR3 runs to 15 residues. The ends lost 4 bases at V and 4 bases at J; junction bases unmatched: 6. TCR beta cDNA libraries had unique molecular identifiers. From approximately 0.95 to 9.8 million T cells, about 500,000 cDNA molecules were obtained. TCRdb ran MiXCR on the PCR reads and lists one entry per CDR3 protein. This sample carries roughly 800,000 distinct CDR3 sequences, roughly 50% of them seen once, and the ten largest clones take just under 5%. Points from the study as a whole: Multiple sclerosis patients showed significantly lower normalized Chao1 diversity than controls did. Samples prepared in the same batch strongly co-clustered by F measure. The study found TRBV5-6, TRBV5-1 and TRBV20-1 among about five TRBV segments more frequent in patients than controls.

The receptor's source is a girl between 5 and 17 years old with multiple sclerosis. Sequenced input: blood. The rearrangement links TRBV29-1 to TRBJ2-1; TRBD2 matches 11 bases. The CDR3 loop reads CSVVSLAGGYNEQFF. The CDR3, as DNA: TGCAGCGTTGTCTCTCTAGCGGGAGGTTACAATGAGCAGTTCTTC.